Detailed here is one T cell receptor (beta chain). Antigen unknown. These data come from a study of cytomegalovirus exposure and HLA in healthy donors. Overall study context: Unique TCRs from HLA-typed donors, 65 million to 85 million of them, were held in an early data release.

Use of 60 Vbeta and 13 Jbeta primers characterized the PCR. The assay was immunoSEQ multiplex PCR, and TCRdb's table has in-frame clones only and misses some. Of approximately 74,000 clones listed, around 80% are singletons. J gave up 7 bases and V 4 bases, and 13 bases lay outside the gene matches. Germline V gives CDR1 SGHDN, CDR2 FVKESK. The CDR3 is 16 amino acids. Regarding the study as a whole: Earlier results showed most TCR beta V segments being productive about 87% or about 30% of the time. As was reported, the HLA-A and HLA-B alleles of most subjects were accurately predicted from TCR beta sequences.

This TCR came from a man in his forties or fifties in good health and CMV-seronegative. Sequencing was done on a sample of PBMCs. The V call is TRBV14, the J call TRBJ2-5; 9 bases are a match to TRBD1. CDR3: CASSLLQGAPRGTQYF. The CDR3 DNA follows: TGTGCCAGCAGCCTTTTACAGGGGGCGCCCCGTGGGACCCAGTACTTC.